This entry is about one TCR beta chain. At one end the junction does not follow the germline gene, possibly because of a read error. The CDR3 sequence is 14 residues long. From germline, CDR1 is LNHDA and CDR2 SQIVND (reference sequence). The data originate from a study of T cells after yellow fever vaccination. TCRdb processed the 5' RACE reads anew with MiXCR; each CDR3 protein has one entry. The sample comprises just under 600,000 distinct CDR3 sequences, 13% of which are singletons, and around an eighth rests with the top ten. This specimen was PBMCs, taken on the day of the yellow fever booster vaccination. The rearrangement uses TRBV19 and TRBJ1-2; possibly TRBD1 for D (5 bases). This sequence originates from a man between 25 and 39 years old who received the YFV17D yellow fever vaccine. The CDR3 coding sequence is TGTGCCAGTAGTATAAAGGTTGGGGCGGATGGCTACACCTTT. Its protein is CASSIKVGADGYTF.